This T cell receptor beta chain comes out of a study of HIV-infected patients and healthy controls. This clonotype showed up many times. Approximately 500 ng RNA was reverse transcribed with alpha and beta constant-region primers. Alpha and beta chain libraries were made separately by chain-specific third strand synthesis with multiplexing indices. One entry per CDR3 protein results from TCRdb running MiXCR on the 5' RACE reads. The sample has 6,400 or so distinct CDR3 sequences, about 8.6% seen once. Roughly three months, about 14 weeks, into antiretroviral therapy, follow-up blood was collected. The repertoire came from unfractionated whole blood and reflected all unsorted peripheral T cells. Donors lacked febrile or AIDS-related illness, tumors, and hepatitis B or C coinfection. The TCR was taken from an adult with HIV infection. The starting material was blood, obtained during antiretroviral therapy.

The CDR3 bases are TGTGCCAGCAGTTTGGAAGGGGCGGGCACAGATACGCAGTATTTT. It yields the protein CASSLEGAGTDTQYF. This chain uses TRBV12-3 or TRBV12-4 with TRBJ2-3; TRBD1 is a possible D gene (5 bases). This CDR3 has 15 amino acids. V dropped 3 bases and J dropped 1 base, with 11 bases sitting between them.